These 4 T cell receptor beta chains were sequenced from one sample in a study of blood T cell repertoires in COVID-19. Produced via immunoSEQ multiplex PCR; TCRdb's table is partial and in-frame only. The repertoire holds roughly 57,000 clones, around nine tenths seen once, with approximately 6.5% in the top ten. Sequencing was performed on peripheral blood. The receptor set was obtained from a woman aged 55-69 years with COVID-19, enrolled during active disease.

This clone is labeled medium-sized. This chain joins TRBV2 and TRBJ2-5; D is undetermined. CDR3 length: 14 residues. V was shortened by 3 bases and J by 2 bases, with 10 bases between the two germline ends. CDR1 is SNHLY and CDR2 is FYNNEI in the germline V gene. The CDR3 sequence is CASSDLTLQETQYF. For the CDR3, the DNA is TGTGCCAGCAGTGATTTGACATTGCAAGAGACCCAGTACTTC. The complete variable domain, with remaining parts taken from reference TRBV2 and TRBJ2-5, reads EPEVTQTPSHQVTQMGQEVILRCVPISNHLYFYWYRQILGQKVEFLVSFYNNEISEKSEIFDDQFSVERPDGSNFTLKIRSTKLEDSAMYFCASSDLTLQETQYFGPGTRLLVL.

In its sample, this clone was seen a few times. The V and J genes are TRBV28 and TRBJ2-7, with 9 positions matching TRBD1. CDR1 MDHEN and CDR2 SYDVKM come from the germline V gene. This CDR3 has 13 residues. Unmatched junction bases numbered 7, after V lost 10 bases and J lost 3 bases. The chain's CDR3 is CATLGTGSYEQYF. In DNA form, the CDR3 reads TGTGCCACCCTCGGGACAGGGAGCTACGAGCAGTACTTC.

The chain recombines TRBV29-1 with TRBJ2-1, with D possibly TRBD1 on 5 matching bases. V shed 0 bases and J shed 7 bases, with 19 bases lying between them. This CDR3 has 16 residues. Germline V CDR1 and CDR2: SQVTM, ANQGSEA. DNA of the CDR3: TGCAGCGTTGAAGAGGTTAGGCGGACCTACAGGAATGAGCAGTTCTTC. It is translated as CSVEEVRRTYRNEQFF.

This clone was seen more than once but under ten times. The CDR3 DNA is TGTGCCAGCAGTCCATCCCTCCGGAATGAGCAGTTCTTC. It codes for CASSPSLRNEQFF. V gene TRBV6-5 combines with J gene TRBJ2-1, with D unresolved. With 5 bases removed from V and 7 bases from J, the gap between germline ends came to 12 bases. Germline CDR1 is MNHEY and CDR2 is SVGAGI. The CDR3 is 13 residues long.